Listed here are 26 T cell receptor beta chains from one sample, sequenced in a study of T cells in Graves' hyperthyroidism and ophthalmopathy. RNA transcripts yielded amplified TCR beta CDR3 regions. When the TCR CDR3 underwent first-round RT-PCR, the HTBI primer set was used. TCRdb fed the multiplex PCR reads into MiXCR, producing one record per CDR3 protein. The data contain about 400,000 distinct CDR3 sequences, roughly an eighth of them singletons. The specimen sequenced was blood. These TCRs come from a woman aged 18 to 35 with Graves' hyperthyroidism.

This clonotype was seen repeatedly, ten times or more. This CDR3 is CASTYTGRSYNEQFF. In DNA, the CDR3 is TGTGCCAGCACCTACACGGGACGGAGTTACAATGAGCAGTTCTTC. V usage is TRBV3-1 and J usage is TRBJ2-1; possibly TRBD1 or TRBD2 for D (5 bases each). With 7 bases removed from V and 4 bases from J, the gap between germline ends came to 17 bases. The germline V gene encodes CDR1 LGHDT and CDR2 YNNKEL (reference sequence). This CDR3 is 15 amino acids long.

The chain employs TRBV19 and TRBJ2-1; 10 nucleotides line up with TRBD2. The CDR3 is 13 residues long. The germline V gene encodes CDR1 LNHDA and CDR2 SQIVND (reference sequence). V lost 6 bases and J lost 10; bases outside the gene matches: 6. The DNA for the CDR3 is TGTGCCAGTAGGGCTAGCGGGAGCGGGGAGCAGTTCTTC. Translating gives CASRASGSGEQFF. Variable domain in full (rest from reference TRBV19 and TRBJ2-1): DGGITQSPKYLFRKEGQNVTLSCEQNLNHDAMYWYRQDPGQGLRLIYYSQIVNDFQKGDIAEGYSVSREKKESFPLTVTSAQKNPTAFYLCASRASGSGEQFFGPGTRLTVL.

This clonotype was recorded many times. The CDR3 coding sequence is TGTGCCAGCAGTTTAGGGACAGTCCCGTTCGGGGGCTACACCTTC. Translating gives CASSLGTVPFGGYTF. This chain uses TRBV27 with TRBJ1-2; 7 bases align to TRBD1. Trimming at V came to 2 bases and at J to 8 bases, leaving 11 bases not matched to a gene. The CDR3 has 15 amino acids. Looked up from germline, CDR1 is MNHEY and CDR2 is SMNVEV (reference sequence).

The V call is TRBV9, the J call TRBJ2-2, with 8 bases aligning to TRBD1. In germline, CDR1 is SGDLS, CDR2 YYNGEE. The CDR3 length is 15 residues. The junction had 6 bases not matched to a gene; V was cut back by 4 bases and J by 4 bases. The CDR3 DNA reads TGTGCCAGCAGCCTAGGACAGGGAATCACCGGGGAGCTGTTTTTT. Its translation: CASSLGQGITGELFF.

This clonotype was observed a handful of times. This may arise from a read error, as a much more abundant clone is one base away. The V gene is TRBV7-2, the J gene TRBJ2-2, with D perhaps TRBD2 (6 bases). Germline V lookup: CDR1 SGHTA, CDR2 FQGNSA. This CDR3 region has 16 residues. The CDR3 DNA reads as TGTGCCAACAGCCTCTTCAGGAGGGCCAACACCGGGGAGCTGTTTTTT. Protein sequence: CANSLFRRANTGELFF. Combining the CDR3 with reference TRBV7-2 and TRBJ2-2 gives the whole variable domain GAGVSQSPSNKVTEKGKDVELRCDPISGHTALYWYRQSLGQGLEFLIYFQGNSAPDKSGLPSDRFSAERTGGSVSTLTIQRTQQEDSAVYLCANSLFRRANTGELFFGEGSRLTVL.

This chain links TRBV7-3 with TRBJ2-1; no clear D. V was pared by 4 bases and J by 6 bases, with 10 bases between. The length of the CDR3 is 13 residues. Germline V gene sequence: CDR1 SGHTA, CDR2 FQGTGA. In DNA form, the CDR3 reads TGTGCCAGCAGCTCACACCACTCCAATGAGCAGTTCTTC. Its protein product is CASSSHHSNEQFF.

Concerning this clonotype itself: This may stem from a read error, because a much larger clone lies one nucleotide away. This chain links TRBV5-5 with TRBJ1-5; TRBD1 might be the D (5 bases). Germline CDR1 and CDR2: SGHKS and YYEKEE (reference sequence). V gave up 6 bases and J gave up 6 bases, with 22 bases separating them. The CDR3 contains 16 residues. CDR3 in amino acids: CASTRRQSPRSQPQHF. Here the CDR3 DNA reads TGTGCCAGCACTCGACGACAGTCTCCTAGGAGTCAGCCCCAGCATTTT.

This clonotype was seen many times. The J gene is TRBJ2-5, the V gene TRBV5-1; D unresolved. The CDR3 loop spans 13 amino acids. Germline CDR1 is SGHRS and CDR2 is YFSETQ. V was cut by 0 bases and J by 4 bases, with 7 bases left in between. The CDR3 bases are TGCGCCAGCAGCTTGGAGCGCCTAGAGACCCAGTACTTC. Amino acid sequence: CASSLERLETQYF.

This clonotype has a handful of counts. This rearrangement joins TRBV7-6 to TRBJ2-1; 15 bases align to TRBD2. Trimming removed 2 bases from V and 2 bases from J; junction bases left unmatched: 7. The germline gives CDR1 SGHVS, CDR2 FNYEAQ. The CDR3 sequence is 19 residues long. CDR3 amino acids: CASSLTGTSGRKPYNEQFF. As DNA, the CDR3 is TGTGCCAGCAGCTTAACCGGGACTAGCGGGAGGAAGCCCTACAATGAGCAGTTCTTC.

The rearrangement uses TRBV30 and TRBJ1-1; the D is unclear. The CDR3 is made up of 13 amino acids. CDR1 and CDR2 (germline): GTSNPN, SVGIG (reference sequence). The V and J ends lost 2 bases and 3 bases respectively, with 10 bases between them. For the CDR3, the DNA is TGTGCCTGGAGTTCCACAGCTTACACTGAAGCTTTCTTT. Protein product: CAWSSTAYTEAFF.

This clonotype was seen at least ten times. The rearrangement uses TRBV28 and TRBJ1-5; D perhaps matches TRBD1 (5 bases). CDR3 size: 16 residues. Trimming took off 5 bases at V and 2 bases at J, with 16 bases between the two ends. CDR1 and CDR2 from the germline V gene are MDHEN and SYDVKM. CDR3 DNA sequence: TGTGCCAGCAGTAGACTTTGGGACGCTCGCAATCAGCCCCAGCATTTT. This translates into CASSRLWDARNQPQHF.

This clonotype was observed many times. The rearrangement joins TRBV30 to TRBJ1-1; D remains ambiguous. V dropped 2 bases and J dropped 6 bases, with 10 bases sitting between them. The length of the CDR3 is 12 residues. Germline assignment: CDR1 GTSNPN and CDR2 SVGIG (reference sequence). The CDR3 coding sequence is TGTGCCTGGAGTCGGACTTTTCCTGAAGCTTTCTTT. Residues: CAWSRTFPEAFF. Variable domain in full (rest from reference TRBV30 and TRBJ1-1): SQTIHQWPATLVQPVGSPLSLECTVEGTSNPNLYWYRQAAGRGLQLLFYSVGIGQISSEVPQNLSASRPQDRQFILSSKKLLLSDSGFYLCAWSRTFPEAFFGQGTRLTVV.

Note on this clonotype: Because it lacks the conserved phenylalanine or tryptophan at the end, this CDR3 is likely a read error. The gene calls are TRBV28 and TRBJ1-2; 7 bases are shared with TRBD1. Germline values: CDR1 MDHEN, CDR2 SYDVKM. The CDR3 is 15 amino acids. The CDR3 is CASSLNRPGGYGYTL. The CDR3 nucleotides read TGCGCCAGCAGTTTAAATCGTCCAGGGGGCTATGGCTACACCCTC.

The gene calls are TRBV4-1 and TRBJ1-6; D is uncertain. This CDR3 comprises 13 residues. In germline, CDR1 is MGHRA, CDR2 YSYEKL. V lost 0 bases and J 13 bases, leaving 10 bases between the germline ends. Here the CDR3 DNA reads TGCGCCAGCAGCCAAGACCGCTCCCCCCCCCTCCACTTT. Translating it yields CASSQDRSPPLHF.

This clonotype has at least ten counts. The chain combines TRBV15 with TRBJ2-7; TRBD1 matches at 8 bases. The V gene end was trimmed by 4 bases and the J gene end by 1 base; junction bases not matched to a gene: 6. Looked up from germline, CDR1 is LNHNV and CDR2 is YYDKDF (reference sequence). The CDR3 is made up of 15 amino acids. The CDR3 sequence: CATSTRQGSSYEQYF. As DNA, the CDR3 is TGTGCCACCAGCACACGACAGGGGTCGTCCTACGAGCAGTACTTC.

This clonotype was seen ten or more times. The V and J genes are TRBV20-1 and TRBJ2-2, with D unclear. The CDR3 runs 14 residues. With 1 base removed from V and 0 bases from J, the gap between germline ends came to 6 bases. CDR1 and CDR2 (germline): DFQATT, SNEGSKA (reference sequence). The CDR3 DNA reads as TGCAGTGCTAGAGTGTCCACGAACACCGGGGAGCTGTTTTTT. Its protein product is CSARVSTNTGELFF.

This clonotype came up many times. V and J are TRBV7-9 and TRBJ1-1; D is uncertain. In germline, CDR1 is SEHNR, CDR2 FQNEAQ (reference sequence). The CDR3 consists of 14 residues. V dropped 2 bases and J dropped 4 bases, with 11 bases sitting between them. The CDR3: CASSLTALGTEAFF. Here the CDR3 DNA reads TGTGCCAGCAGCTTAACAGCCCTTGGCACTGAAGCTTTCTTT.

This clonotype was counted a few times. The chain joins TRBV19 to TRBJ2-1, with D unclear. V lost 6 bases to trimming and J lost 8 bases, with 20 bases between them. Germline-derived CDR1 and CDR2 are LNHDA and SQIVND (reference sequence). This CDR3 is 15 amino acids long. The CDR3 loop reads CASREGVPRAYEQFF. The CDR3 DNA follows: TGTGCCAGTAGGGAAGGAGTACCGAGAGCCTATGAGCAGTTCTTC.

In this sample, this clonotype turned up many times. The chain couples TRBV6-5 to TRBJ1-4, with D unresolved. The length of the CDR3 is 15 residues. V was shortened by 2 bases and J by 6 bases, with 13 bases between the two germline ends. From germline, CDR1 is MNHEY and CDR2 SVGAGI. DNA for the CDR3: TGTGCCAGCAGTTACGGGGTACCCGGGGATGAAAAACTGTTTTTT. It encodes CASSYGVPGDEKLFF.

Many counts were recorded for this clonotype. This sequence joins TRBV7-8 and TRBJ1-2; D call uncertain. CDR3 length equals 13 residues. Germline V gene data show CDR1 as SGHVS and CDR2 as FQNEAQ. V was pared by 1 base and J by 3 bases, with 6 bases between. The CDR3 sequence is CASSLELDYGYTF. Here the CDR3 DNA reads TGTGCCAGCAGCTTAGAGTTAGACTATGGCTACACCTTC.

This clonotype was seen a handful of times. Germline and junction disagree at one end, which may indicate a read error. The chain employs TRBV19 and TRBJ1-1, with D possibly TRBD1 on 6 matching bases. Per germline, CDR1 LNHDA and CDR2 SQIVND (reference sequence). The CDR3 is made up of 14 amino acids. The CDR3 loop reads CASRRMTGLAGTVF. CDR3 nucleotides: TGTGCCAGTAGGCGGATGACAGGTCTTGCAGGGACTGTCTTT.

This clonotype has ten or more counts. The chain combines TRBV5-6 with TRBJ2-1; 10 nucleotides agree with TRBD2. This CDR3 has 15 amino acids. The J segment lost 5 bases and the V segment lost 2 bases, leaving 4 bases of the junction unmatched. Germline assignment: CDR1 SGHDT and CDR2 YYEEEE. The CDR3, as DNA: TGTGCCAGCAGCTTAGGACTAGCGGAGGACAATGAGCAGTTCTTC. This sequence encodes CASSLGLAEDNEQFF.

To note about this clonotype: A read error may be the cause here, since a much bigger clone is one base away. This chain uses TRBV3-1 with TRBJ2-4, with D tentatively TRBD1 (5 bases). CDR3 length equals 15 residues. CDR1 and CDR2 from the germline V gene are LGHDT and YNNKEL (reference sequence). This CDR3 reads CASSPPRRVKSIQYF. The CDR3 coding sequence is TGTGCCAGCAGCCCTCCTCGCAGGGTCAAAAGCATTCAGTACTTC.

This clonotype was seen repeatedly, ten times or more. The J gene is TRBJ2-2, the V gene TRBV7-9; a possible D gene is TRBD1 (5 bases). This CDR3 region has 15 residues. Germline loops: CDR1 SEHNR, CDR2 FQNEAQ (reference sequence). The V gene lost 1 base and the J gene lost 1 base, with 7 bases spanning the gap. The CDR3 loop reads CASSLDTGNTGELFF. DNA of the CDR3: TGTGCCAGCAGCTTAGATACAGGGAACACCGGGGAGCTGTTTTTT.

This clonotype showed up many times. V usage is TRBV5-4 and J usage is TRBJ2-7; 8 bases are a match to TRBD1. The germline gives CDR1 SGHNT, CDR2 YYREEE (reference sequence). This CDR3 is 14 amino acids long. The junction had 6 bases not matched to a gene; V was cut back by 4 bases and J by 3 bases. The CDR3 region has the DNA TGTGCCAGCAGCCCAGGACAGGGTTACTACGAGCAGTACTTC. Translated: CASSPGQGYYEQYF. The full variable domain, its missing parts supplied by reference TRBV5-4 and TRBJ2-7, is ETGVTQSPTHLIKTRGQQVTLRCSSQSGHNTVSWYQQALGQGPQFIFQYYREEENGRGNFPPRFSGLQFPNYSSELNVNALELDDSALYLCASSPGQGYYEQYFGPGTRLTVT.

This clonotype was found many times. The V and J genes are TRBV6-6 and TRBJ1-1; D not resolved. Per the germline V gene, CDR1 is MNHNY and CDR2 is SVGAGI (reference sequence). The CDR3 is 14 amino acids. V shed 0 bases and J shed 1 base, with 6 bases lying between them. This CDR3 is CASSYSTANTEAFF. The CDR3 nucleotides are TGTGCCAGCAGTTACTCGACGGCGAACACTGAAGCTTTCTTT.